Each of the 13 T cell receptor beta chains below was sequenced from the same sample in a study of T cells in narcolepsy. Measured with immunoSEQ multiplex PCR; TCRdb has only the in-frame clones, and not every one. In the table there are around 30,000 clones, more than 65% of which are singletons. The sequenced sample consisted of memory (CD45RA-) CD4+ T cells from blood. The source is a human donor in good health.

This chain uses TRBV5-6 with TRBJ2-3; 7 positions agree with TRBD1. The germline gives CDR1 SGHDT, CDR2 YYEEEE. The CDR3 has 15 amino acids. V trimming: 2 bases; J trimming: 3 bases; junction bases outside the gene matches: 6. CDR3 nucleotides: TGTGCCAGCAGCTTTAGGACAGGAAGAACAGATACGCAGTATTTT. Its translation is CASSFRTGRTDTQYF.

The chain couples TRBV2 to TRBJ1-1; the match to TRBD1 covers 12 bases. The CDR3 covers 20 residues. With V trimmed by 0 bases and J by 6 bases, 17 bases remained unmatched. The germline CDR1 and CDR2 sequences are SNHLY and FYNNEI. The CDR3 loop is CASSEAPILTGTGGSAEAFF. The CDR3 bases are TGTGCCAGCAGTGAAGCGCCGATACTAACCGGGACAGGGGGCAGTGCTGAAGCTTTCTTT.

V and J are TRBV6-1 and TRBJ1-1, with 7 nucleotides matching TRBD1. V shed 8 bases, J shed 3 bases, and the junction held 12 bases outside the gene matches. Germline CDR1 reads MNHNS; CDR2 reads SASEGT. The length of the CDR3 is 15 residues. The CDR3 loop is CASCPSGGGDTEAFF. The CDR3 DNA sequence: TGTGCCAGCTGCCCTTCAGGGGGTGGGGACACTGAAGCTTTCTTT.

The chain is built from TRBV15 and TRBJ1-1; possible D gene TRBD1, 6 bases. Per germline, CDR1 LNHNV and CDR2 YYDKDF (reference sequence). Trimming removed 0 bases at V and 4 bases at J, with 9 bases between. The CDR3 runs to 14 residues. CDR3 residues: CATSRDKGVTEAFF. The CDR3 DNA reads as TGTGCCACCAGCAGAGATAAGGGGGTCACTGAAGCTTTCTTT.

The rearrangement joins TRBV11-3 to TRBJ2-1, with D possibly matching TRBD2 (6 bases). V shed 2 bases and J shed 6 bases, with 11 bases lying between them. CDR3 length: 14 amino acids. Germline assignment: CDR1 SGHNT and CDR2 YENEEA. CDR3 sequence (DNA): TGTGCCAGCAGCTTATGGCGGGATAGCAATGAGCAGTTCTTC. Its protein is CASSLWRDSNEQFF.

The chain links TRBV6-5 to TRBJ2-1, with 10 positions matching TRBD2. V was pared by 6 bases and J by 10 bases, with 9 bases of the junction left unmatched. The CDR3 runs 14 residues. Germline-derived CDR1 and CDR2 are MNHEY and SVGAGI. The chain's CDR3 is CASSPTSGPQEQFF. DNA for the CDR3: TGTGCCAGCAGCCCGACTAGCGGGCCCCAAGAGCAGTTCTTC.

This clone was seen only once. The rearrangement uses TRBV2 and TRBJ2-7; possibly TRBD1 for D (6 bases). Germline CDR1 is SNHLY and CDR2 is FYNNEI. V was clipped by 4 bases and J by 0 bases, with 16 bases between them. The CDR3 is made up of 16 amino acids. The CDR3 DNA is TGTGCCAGCAGTGTGTACGGGACACTACTCTCCTACGAGCAGTACTTC. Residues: CASSVYGTLLSYEQYF.

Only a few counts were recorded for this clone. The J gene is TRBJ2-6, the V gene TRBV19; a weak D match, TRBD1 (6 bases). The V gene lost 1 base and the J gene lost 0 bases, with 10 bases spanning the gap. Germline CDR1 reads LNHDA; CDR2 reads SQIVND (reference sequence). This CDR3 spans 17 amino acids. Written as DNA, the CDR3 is TGTGCCAGTAGTATAGGGGACACTATCTCTGGGGCCAACGTCCTGACTTTC. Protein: CASSIGDTISGANVLTF.

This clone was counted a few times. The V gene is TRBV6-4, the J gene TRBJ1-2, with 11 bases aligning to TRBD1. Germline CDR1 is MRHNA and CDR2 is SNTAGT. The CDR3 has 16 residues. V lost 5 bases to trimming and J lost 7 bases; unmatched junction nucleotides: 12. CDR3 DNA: TGTGCCAGCAGTAGGACAGGGGGCGAGGGCCCCCTTGGCTACACCTTC. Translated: CASSRTGGEGPLGYTF.

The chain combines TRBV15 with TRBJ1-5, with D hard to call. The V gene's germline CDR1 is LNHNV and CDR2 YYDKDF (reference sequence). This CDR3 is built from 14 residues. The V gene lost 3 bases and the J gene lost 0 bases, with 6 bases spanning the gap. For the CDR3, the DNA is TGTGCCACCAGCAGTCAGTATAGCAATCAGCCCCAGCATTTT. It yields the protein CATSSQYSNQPQHF.

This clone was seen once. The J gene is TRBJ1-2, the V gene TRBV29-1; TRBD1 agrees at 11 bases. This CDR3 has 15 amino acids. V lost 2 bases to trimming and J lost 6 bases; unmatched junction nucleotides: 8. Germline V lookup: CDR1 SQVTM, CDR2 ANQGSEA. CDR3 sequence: CSVEPPGQGVHGYTF. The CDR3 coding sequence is TGCAGCGTTGAACCGCCGGGACAGGGGGTTCATGGCTACACCTTC. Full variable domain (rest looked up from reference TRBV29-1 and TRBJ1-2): SAVISQKPSRDICQRGTSLTIQCQVDSQVTMMFWYRQQPGQSLTLIATANQGSEATYESGFVIDKFPISRPNLTFSTLTVSNMSPEDSSIYLCSVEPPGQGVHGYTFGSGTRLTVV.

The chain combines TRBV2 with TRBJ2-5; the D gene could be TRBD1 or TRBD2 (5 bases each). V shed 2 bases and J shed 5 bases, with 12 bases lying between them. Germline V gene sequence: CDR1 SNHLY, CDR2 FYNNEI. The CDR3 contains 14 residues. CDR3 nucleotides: TGTGCCAGCAGTGAAATGGGGGTCCGGGAGACCCAGTACTTC. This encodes CASSEMGVRETQYF.

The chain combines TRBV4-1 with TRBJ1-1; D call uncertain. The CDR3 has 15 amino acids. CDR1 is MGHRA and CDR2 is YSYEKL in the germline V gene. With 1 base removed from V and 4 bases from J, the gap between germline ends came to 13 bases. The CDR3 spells CASSQVPTVGTEAFF. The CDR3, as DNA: TGCGCCAGCAGCCAAGTACCGACCGTCGGCACTGAAGCTTTCTTT.